This TCR beta chain was recorded in a study of Ad26.COV2.S vaccination and SARS-CoV-2 variants. Study-wide background: Donor was in the COV1001 Ad26.COV2.S trial arm. Ad26.COV2.S, an intramuscular injection, was given once or twice 56 days apart.

General study results and limits: Comparable non-spike TCR breadth was observed in vaccine and placebo recipients. A substantial breadth of spike-specific CD8+ and CD4+ T cell responses after vaccination has been reported.

Clones were sequenced by immunoSEQ multiplex PCR, and TCRdb holds only the in-frame ones, with some missing. The sample has about 350,000 clones; approximately 86% are singletons. This CDR3 has 16 amino acids. Trimming took 6 bases from V and 5 from J; bases not matched to a gene: 12. Germline CDR1 MNHNY, CDR2 SVGAGI (reference sequence). On this clone: No antigen is known for it.

The treatment was: 19 received Ad26.COV2.S at low or high dose, single or two shots; about 5 received placebo; per-sample allocation not given. All samples were drawn on day 63, counting from the first vaccine or placebo injection. The sample here was peripheral blood, taken in a trial of Ad26.COV2.S vaccine versus placebo. V gene TRBV6-6 combines with J gene TRBJ1-5; 8 nucleotides agree with TRBD1. This sequence originates from a person aged 18-65 years who received the Ad26.COV2.S COVID-19 vaccine or a placebo. CDR3: CASSRTRTGRDQPQHF. In DNA, the CDR3 is TGTGCCAGCAGCCGAACCCGGACAGGGAGGGATCAGCCCCAGCATTTT.